This T cell receptor beta chain was recovered during a study of cytomegalovirus exposure and HLA in healthy donors. In the PCR, 60 Vbeta and 13 Jbeta primers were used. The method was immunoSEQ multiplex PCR; TCRdb's version includes in-frame clones alone and lacks a portion of them. The table has fewer than 150,000 clones, nearly 80% seen once. This CDR3 spans 15 amino acids. CDR1 is SGHDT and CDR2 is YYEEEE in the germline V gene. The ends were cut back, 0 bases at V and 1 base at J, with 10 bases in the middle. When sampled, the donors appeared nominally healthy, though they likely had unrecorded immune exposures.

Input material: PBMCs. This TCR was recovered from a male donor in good health and CMV-seronegative. The chain employs TRBV5-6 and TRBJ1-1; no definite D call. The DNA of the CDR3 is TGTGCCAGCAGCTTGGCCCCGCGGAGGAACACTGAAGCTTTCTTT. It specifies CASSLAPRRNTEAFF.